Detailed here is one T cell receptor (beta chain). These data are taken from a study of blood T cell repertoires in COVID-19. V shed 0 bases and J shed 9 bases, with 15 bases lying between them. The CDR3 consists of 16 residues. In germline, CDR1 is ENHRY, CDR2 SYGVKD. In the authors' workflow: Using reference gene primer amplification, nucleated cell counts were estimated. Clones were sequenced by immunoSEQ multiplex PCR, and TCRdb holds only the in-frame ones, with some missing. That table gives V, J and clone size, and the DNA gave D and trimming. This sample carries some 240,000 clones, 80% to 90% of them seen once, and the ten largest clones take approximately 4%. Cohorts were determined from participant-reported clinical history.

The rearrangement uses TRBV10-3 and TRBJ1-6; D gene uncertain. This receptor was taken from a man younger than 40 with acute COVID-19. The sample comprised PBMCs or T cells enriched from blood (not recorded which). CDR3 nucleotides: TGTGCCATCAGTGAGTCTCTATTCCGAGCTCGTTCACCCCTCCACTTT. Protein product: CAISESLFRARSPLHF.